These T cell receptor beta chains were read from a single sample in a study of immune evolution from preneoplasia to lung adenocarcinoma. Clones were sequenced by immunoSEQ multiplex PCR, and TCRdb holds only the in-frame ones, with some missing. The table includes approximately 6,200 clones, 70% to 85% detected once. What was sequenced was FFPE minimally invasive lung adenocarcinoma tissue. The source of these receptors is a person aged 50-70 years with lung adenocarcinoma. Both conserved end residues are part of each CDR3. The D gene is left open where the match is weak. Rows give clone size only sometimes, using once, few, many, or a class for an expanded clone.

d_gene | abundance | j_gene | v_gene | CDR3aa | CDR3nt
- | - | TRBJ2-6 | TRBV2 | CASRGGASGANVLTF | TGTGCCAGCCGCGGCGGGGCCTCTGGGGCCAACGTCCTGACTTTC
- | few | TRBJ1-6 | TRBV19 | CASSTDRRGTPLHF | TGTGCCAGTAGTACTGACAGGCGAGGTACCCCCCTCCACTTT
- | - | TRBJ1-1 | TRBV29-1 | CSVEASPNTEAFF | TGCAGCGTTGAAGCCAGCCCGAACACTGAAGCTTTCTTT
- | - | TRBJ2-3 | TRBV7-2 | CASSFLDPTDTQYF | TGTGCCAGCAGCTTCTTGGATCCCACAGATACGCAGTATTTT
- | - | TRBJ1-6 | TRBV18 | CASSPLDSYNSPLHF | TGTGCCAGCTCTCCCCTCGACTCCTATAATTCACCCCTCCACTTT
- | - | TRBJ1-6 | TRBV6-5 | CASSYSRGSPLHF | TGTGCCAGCAGTTACTCGAGGGGATCACCCCTCCACTTT
TRBD2 | - | TRBJ2-1 | TRBV28 | CASSLSSGGPYNEQFF | TGTGCCAGCAGTTTGTCTAGCGGGGGGCCCTACAATGAGCAGTTCTTC
- | - | TRBJ1-6 | TRBV6-5 | CASSVGQYNSPLHF | TGTGCCAGCAGTGTAGGACAGTATAATTCACCCCTCCACTTT
TRBD2 | large | TRBJ2-7 | TRBV27 | CASSPQGGVDEQYF | TGTGCCAGCAGTCCCCAGGGAGGGGTCGACGAGCAGTACTTC
- | - | TRBJ1-1 | TRBV10-3 | CAISVTGGLNTEAFF | TGTGCCATCAGTGTAACTGGGGGATTGAACACTGAAGCTTTCTTT
- | - | TRBJ1-4 | TRBV5-1 | CASSDRTALNEKLFF | TGCGCCAGCAGCGACCGGACAGCCCTCAATGAAAAACTGTTTTTT
TRBD2 | - | TRBJ2-1 | TRBV18 | CASSPPTSGGYNEQFF | TGTGCCAGCTCACCACCGACTAGCGGGGGATACAATGAGCAGTTCTTC
- | - | TRBJ2-1 | TRBV15 | CATSRGGGGDYNEQFF | TGTGCCACCAGCAGAGGGGGCGGGGGCGACTACAATGAGCAGTTCTTC
TRBD2 | few | TRBJ2-5 | TRBV18 | CASSPTQREGQETQYF | TGTGCCAGCTCACCAACCCAGCGGGAGGGCCAAGAGACCCAGTACTTC
- | few | TRBJ2-7 | TRBV7-9 | CASSGWIDPYEQYF | TGTGCCAGCAGCGGATGGATAGATCCATACGAGCAGTACTTC
- | - | TRBJ2-2 | TRBV9 | CASSVDWGWNTGELFF | TGTGCCAGCAGCGTAGATTGGGGCTGGAACACCGGGGAGCTGTTTTTT
- | few | TRBJ1-1 | TRBV28 | CASSLSGTLNTEAFF | TGTGCCAGCAGTTTAAGCGGAACACTGAACACTGAAGCTTTCTTT
- | - | TRBJ1-2 | TRBV21-1 | CASSIRTGEHGYTF | TGTGCCAGCAGCATCCGGACAGGGGAACATGGCTACACCTTC
- | - | TRBJ2-5 | TRBV4-2 | CASSHGVGETQYF | TGTGCCAGCAGCCATGGGGTTGGAGAGACCCAGTACTTC
- | - | TRBJ1-1 | TRBV7-3 | CASSLVGYGNTEAFF | TGTGCCAGCAGCCTGGTAGGGTACGGGAACACTGAAGCTTTCTTT
- | - | TRBJ2-2 | TRBV9 | CASSAQRPGTGELFF | TGTGCCAGCAGCGCGCAACGCCCTGGGACCGGGGAGCTGTTTTTT
- | - | TRBJ1-1 | TRBV7-8 | CASSLGVGGRTTEAFF | TGTGCCAGCAGCTTAGGAGTTGGGGGGAGGACCACTGAAGCTTTCTTT
TRBD2 | - | TRBJ2-5 | TRBV9 | CASSFGLAGRQETQYF | TGTGCCAGCAGCTTCGGACTAGCGGGGCGGCAAGAGACCCAGTACTTC
- | - | TRBJ1-4 | TRBV4-1 | CASSQDGGEITNEKLFF | TGCGCCAGCAGCCAAGACGGGGGGGAGATAACTAATGAAAAACTGTTTTTT
- | few | TRBJ2-7 | TRBV4-2 | CASQTSGEGYYEQYF | TGTGCCAGCCAAACGTCAGGGGAGGGGTACTACGAGCAGTACTTC
TRBD1 | - | TRBJ1-1 | TRBV11-2 | CASSPGQGGTEAFF | TGTGCCAGCAGCCCGGGACAGGGCGGGACTGAAGCTTTCTTT
TRBD1 | few | TRBJ2-2 | TRBV7-3 | CASSSFGQGATGELFF | TGTGCCAGCAGCTCCTTTGGACAGGGGGCCACCGGGGAGCTGTTTTTT
- | - | TRBJ2-3 | TRBV18 | CASSAGTQGDTQYF | TGTGCCAGCTCAGCAGGAACTCAGGGAGATACGCAGTATTTT
- | - | TRBJ1-2 | TRBV30 | CAWSEEYRGYTF | TGTGCCTGGAGTGAGGAGTACAGGGGCTACACCTTC
- | - | TRBJ1-5 | TRBV2 | CASRAEDSDNQPQHF | TGTGCCAGCAGAGCCGAGGACAGCGACAATCAGCCCCAGCATTTT
- | few | TRBJ2-7 | TRBV7-8 | CASSAGTEQYF | TGTGCCAGCAGCGCCGGGACGGAGCAGTACTTC
- | - | TRBJ1-6 | TRBV5-5 | CASSLWGLASSYNSPLHF | TGTGCCAGCAGCTTGTGGGGTTTGGCGAGCTCCTATAATTCACCCCTCCACTTT
TRBD2 | once | TRBJ2-7 | TRBV18 | CASSPQPSGGSYEQYF | TGTGCCAGCTCACCACAGCCAAGCGGGGGCTCCTACGAGCAGTACTTC
- | - | TRBJ2-1 | TRBV5-1 | CASSLERALSSYNEQFF | TGCGCCAGCAGCTTGGAAAGAGCCCTGAGCTCCTACAATGAGCAGTTCTTC
- | - | TRBJ1-4 | TRBV29-1 | CSVLGGEKLFF | TGCAGCGTTCTGGGGGGAGAAAAACTGTTTTTT
- | - | TRBJ2-3 | TRBV4-3 | CASSQTYYRPDTQYF | TGCGCCAGCAGCCAAACATACTACCGCCCAGATACGCAGTATTTT
- | - | TRBJ2-2 | TRBV30 | CAWSLNGELFF | TGTGCCTGGAGCCTGAACGGGGAGCTGTTTTTT
- | - | TRBJ1-1 | TRBV19 | CASSFGQSYEAFF | TGTGCCAGTAGTTTCGGACAGTCCTACGAAGCTTTCTTT
- | - | TRBJ2-7 | TRBV5-6 | CASSLTHSYEQYF | TGTGCCAGCAGCCTTACTCACTCCTACGAGCAGTACTTC
- | few | TRBJ2-1 | TRBV18 | CASSPPGRGNNEQFF | TGTGCCAGCTCACCACCGGGCAGGGGAAACAATGAGCAGTTCTTC
TRBD1 | - | TRBJ2-1 | TRBV28 | CASVGTGGYNEQFF | TGTGCCAGCGTCGGGACAGGAGGGTACAATGAGCAGTTCTTC
- | - | TRBJ2-2 | TRBV5-4 | CASSLTLDSGELFF | TGTGCCAGCAGCTTAACACTTGACTCCGGGGAGCTGTTTTTT
- | few | TRBJ1-5 | TRBV5-6 | CASSLGPIGNQPQHF | TGTGCCAGCAGCCTAGGACCCATTGGGAATCAGCCCCAGCATTTT
- | - | TRBJ1-1 | TRBV28 | CASSLSLLGEAFF | TGTGCCAGCAGTTTATCCCTGCTGGGTGAAGCTTTCTTT
- | - | TRBJ1-6 | TRBV11-1 | CASSLLGSPLHF | TGTGCCAGCAGCTTATTGGGTTCACCCCTCCACTTT
- | - | TRBJ2-2 | TRBV18 | CASSPETFNTGELFF | TGTGCCAGCTCCCCTGAGACTTTTAACACCGGGGAGCTGTTTTTT
- | - | TRBJ1-5 | TRBV2 | CASSVDGANNQPQHF | TGTGCCAGCAGTGTTGATGGGGCCAACAATCAGCCCCAGCATTTT
TRBD1 | - | TRBJ1-2 | TRBV27 | CASSPNTGVDYGYTF | TGTGCCAGCAGCCCGAACACAGGGGTGGACTATGGCTACACCTTC
- | - | TRBJ1-5 | TRBV6-1 | CASSETTGGGQPQHF | TGTGCCAGCAGTGAAACCACAGGTGGAGGTCAGCCCCAGCATTTT
- | - | TRBJ2-1 | TRBV6-6 | CASTVAYNEQFF | TGTGCCAGCACAGTGGCCTACAATGAGCAGTTCTTC
TRBD2 | once | TRBJ2-7 | TRBV2 | CASSGTSGTSYEQYF | TGTGCCAGCAGCGGGACTAGCGGGACCTCCTACGAGCAGTACTTC